Only one count was recorded for the clone carrying this TCR beta chain. Its specificity is not known. The junction differs from germline at one of its ends, possibly a read error. Patients included in sequencing had previously demonstrated CD8+CD57+ cell expansion by flow cytometry. According to the study, genomic DNA was the template for TCR beta VDJ and CDR3 profiling. TCRdb re-called the reads through MiXCR, storing one row per CDR3 protein. The sample has fewer than 250,000 distinct CDR3 sequences, roughly 45% seen once. The data derive from a study of CD8+CD57+ T cells in acquired aplastic anemia. At the level of the study: Sorted CD4+ and CD8+ cells yielded DNA averaging around 3.2 ug.

Study-wide results and caveats: Patients showed no significant difference from controls in CD8+ Simpson's diversity. Shared by patients and controls, just under 30 CD8+ CDR3s were abundant in patients.

The TCR originated in a human donor with aplastic anemia. The sample consisted of sorted CD4+, CD8+, or CD8+CD57+ T cells (not recorded which) from PBMCs.

DNA of the CDR3: TGTGCCAGCAGCTTATCGTCAGCTAATGAAAAACTGTTCTTT. It specifies CASSLSSANEKLFF. This chain joins TRBV7-2 and TRBJ1-4; unclear D gene. CDR1 SGHTA and CDR2 FQGNSA come from the germline V gene. The CDR3 extends over 14 amino acids.